This T cell receptor beta chain stems from a study of vaccination effects on CD4 cells after COVID-19 (dated by TCRdb to the early 2020s). Regarding the complete study: Participants received two doses of either the BNT162b2 or the mRNA-1273 mRNA SARS-CoV-2 vaccine. The full study included some 10 COVID-19 convalescent patients and several SARS-CoV-2-naive healthy vaccine recipients. Cultures from other donors in the study were sequenced using the Oncomine TCR Beta short-read assay on an Illumina iSeq 100. SARS-CoV-2 spike-specific CD4+ TCR repertoires were compared before and after mRNA vaccination in COVID-19 convalescent patients and in infection-naive vaccine recipients. General study outcomes and caveats: In healthy vaccine recipients, vaccine-induced clones were almost all SARS-CoV-2 mono-reactive, with only 1 of 255 being cross-reactive with common cold coronaviruses. The study was limited by a small number of convalescent patients and lacked early post-infection timepoints. Both infection-induced and vaccine-induced clones contracted markedly at late post-vaccination timepoints, which is consistent with waning T cell responses.

The ViraFEST assay stimulated PBMC with viral peptide pools and then used TCR sequencing to identify antigen-specific CD4+ T cell clonotypes by expansion. After around ten days of culture, CD4+ T cells were isolated with the EasySep CD4+ T cell isolation kit. Healthy vaccine recipients had no prior SARS-CoV-2 infection, confirmed by negative nucleocapsid antibodies before and after vaccination. Two million PBMC per well were cultured in IMDM with approximately 5% human AB serum, around 10 IU/ml IL-2 and gentamicin, plus 10 ug/ml peptides. Half of the culture medium was replaced with fresh IL-2-containing medium on days 3 and 7. Unless otherwise noted, each peptide stimulation condition was cultured in triplicate wells. PBMC were separated from whole blood using Ficoll-Paque Plus gradient centrifugation and were then either cryopreserved at -140C or used fresh. The spike proteins of SARS-CoV-2 and of the common cold coronaviruses HCoV-NL63, HCoV-OC43 and HCoV-229E were spanned by overlapping peptide pools. The QIAamp micro DNA kit was used to extract genomic DNA from the cultured CD4+ T cells.

Spanning cysteine to valine, the CDR3 consists of 15 amino acids. Of all the DNA, just the CDR3 is kept, 45 bases in frame from base 1. Cut back by 1 base and 4 bases, the V and J ends lie 14 bases apart. CDR1 and CDR2 were assigned from the germline V gene as MNHNS and SASEGT. Comments on this clone: Which antigen it targets is not known. One base away there is no much larger clone; base qualities are not given.

Libraries were prepared through the immunoSEQ multiplex PCR assay. DNA from the cultured and isolated CD4+ T cells underwent TCR beta CDR3 sequencing. In the paper's pipeline: Non-productive TCR sequences were removed, reads were trimmed to the CDR3 region, and CDR3s of at least 7 amino acids were retained. Antigen-specific clonotypes were identified with the MANAFEST web app by comparing expansion in peptide wells against reference cultures. To be called positive, a clone needed expansion at FDR<0.05 compared with the reference and with all other wells, an odds ratio greater than 5, and a frequency greater than 0.1% in two replicate wells. Cross-reactive clonotypes were defined as significantly expanded in SARS-CoV-2 spike wells and in at least one common cold coronavirus spike condition. Levenshtein distance calculated with the stringdist R package was used to assess CDR3 similarity, and unrooted trees were constructed with ape in R 3.6.1. TCRdb re-hosts the immuneACCESS table, in-frame sequences only. Its copies lack some clones; in the studies checked, an unresolved V gene accounts for under half of them, and the cause for the rest is not known. V and J calls and clone size are as listed in that table; D and trimming were resolved from the DNA. A total of tens of thousands of clones appear in this sample, roughly 76% of them only once. Jointly, the top ten make up around 3.8% of the sample.

The chain was built from TRBV6-1 and TRBJ2-7, with no reliable assignment of the D segment. The clonotype originates from a human donor who received a COVID-19 vaccine. Here the sequenced sample was CD4+ T cells from PBMCs cultured with HCoV-OC43 spike peptides, taken before COVID-19 vaccination. The cell subset or site label corresponds to: HCoV-OC43 spike overlapping peptide pool stimulation. Read as DNA, the sequence is TGTGCCAGCAGTGAAGGAGTTAACAAGGGATACGAGCAGTACGTC. Protein translation: CASSEGVNKGYEQYV.